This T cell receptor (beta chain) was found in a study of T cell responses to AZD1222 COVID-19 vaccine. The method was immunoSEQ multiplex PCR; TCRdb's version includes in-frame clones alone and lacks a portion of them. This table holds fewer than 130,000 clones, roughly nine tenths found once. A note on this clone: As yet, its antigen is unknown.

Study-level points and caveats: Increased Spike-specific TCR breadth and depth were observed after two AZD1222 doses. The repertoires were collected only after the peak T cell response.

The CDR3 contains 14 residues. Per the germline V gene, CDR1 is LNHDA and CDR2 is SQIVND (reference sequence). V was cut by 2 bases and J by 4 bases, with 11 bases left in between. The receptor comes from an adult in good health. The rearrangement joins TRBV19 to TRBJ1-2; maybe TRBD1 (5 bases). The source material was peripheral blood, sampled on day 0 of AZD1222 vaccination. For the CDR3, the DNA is TGTGCCAGTAGTATATCTCAGGGAAGCTATGGCTACACCTTC. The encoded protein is CASSISQGSYGYTF.